The clone carrying this T cell receptor (beta chain) was detected only once. The sample is drawn from a study of blood T cell repertoires in COVID-19. The overall study: There were acute and convalescent COVID-19 samples, and they came from the United States, Italy and Spain. The cDNA or gDNA used as material had been derived from T cells, B-cell-depleted T cells, or PBMCs.

The CDR3 spans 15 residues. V lost 7 bases and J 1 base, leaving 15 bases between the germline ends. Germline CDR1 and CDR2: SGHNT and YYREEE (reference sequence). Assay used: immunoSEQ multiplex PCR; TCRdb lists only in-frame clones, some missing. This table has over 120,000 clones, under 90% appearing once. Sequencing was carried out using peripheral blood. This rearrangement joins TRBV5-4 to TRBJ2-4; D may be TRBD1 (6 bases). The sequence was obtained from a human donor in a cohort sampled during active COVID-19. Here the CDR3 DNA reads TGTGCCAGCTTACAGGGTTGGTGGGCCAAAAACATTCAGTACTTC. This encodes CASLQGWWAKNIQYF.